This passage covers 18 T cell receptor beta chains from one sample sequenced in a study of cytomegalovirus exposure and HLA in healthy donors. A multiplex PCR was run with 60 Vbeta primers and 13 Jbeta primers. Using immunoSEQ multiplex PCR, the repertoire was profiled, and TCRdb retains in-frame clones only, with some absent. This sample has 150,000 to 200,000 clones, with around three quarters found just once. Material: PBMCs. The receptors shown here come from a woman in her 30s in good health and CMV-seropositive.

The chain employs TRBV19 and TRBJ1-5; D possibly corresponds to TRBD1 (5 bases). CDR3 length: 16 amino acids. CDR1 is LNHDA and CDR2 is SQIVND in the germline V gene (reference sequence). Trimming took off 5 bases at V and 5 bases at J, with 19 bases between the two ends. The DNA of the CDR3 is TGTGCCAGTAGTCCCGGAAGGGGCCGAACCCATCAGCCCCAGCATTTT. Translating gives CASSPGRGRTHQPQHF.

The V and J genes are TRBV7-2 and TRBJ2-2; no definite D call. This CDR3 contains 15 residues. Between the trimmed V and J ends, which lost 2 bases and 1 base, there was a span of 8 bases. Germline V gene sequence: CDR1 SGHTA, CDR2 FQGNSA. The CDR3 nucleotides read TGTGCCAGCAGCTTAACGCGGATGAACACCGGGGAGCTGTTTTTT. Translation: CASSLTRMNTGELFF.

The chain uses TRBV4-3 and TRBJ2-2; 12 bases are a match to TRBD2. J was trimmed by 7 bases and V by 0 bases; bases with no gene match: 9. CDR3 length: 18 amino acids. In germline, CDR1 is LGHNA, CDR2 YSLEER. CDR3 DNA sequence: TGCGCCAGCAGCCAAGACTGGGCTAGCGGGGGGGCGGACGGGGAGCTGTTTTTT. Protein product: CASSQDWASGGADGELFF.

This clone was detected once. The chain has TRBV7-9 and TRBJ1-2; no clear D gene. Trimming left V 3 bases short and J 1 base short, with 9 bases between. The CDR3 is made up of 14 amino acids. CDR1 is SEHNR, CDR2 FQNEAQ, per germline (reference sequence). As DNA, the CDR3 is TGTGCCAGCAGCTTTAGCGACATTAACTATGGCTACACCTTC. Residues: CASSFSDINYGYTF.

The CDR3 is CASSQDPVSYNEQFF. CDR3 DNA sequence: TGTGCCAGCAGCCAAGATCCGGTCTCCTACAATGAGCAGTTCTTC. The genes are TRBV4-2 and TRBJ2-1, with D unclear. The CDR3 totals 15 residues. CDR1 LGHNA and CDR2 YNFKEQ come from the germline V gene. V was cut by 0 bases and J by 0 bases, with 6 bases left in between.

This clone was seen once. The V call is TRBV5-6, the J call TRBJ1-3; D is unresolved. From germline, CDR1 is SGHDT and CDR2 YYEEEE. The V and J ends lost 5 bases and 1 base respectively, with 10 bases between them. CDR3 length equals 14 residues. Here the CDR3 DNA reads TGTGCCAGCAGACAACAGATTTCTGGAAACACCATATATTTT. It yields the protein CASRQQISGNTIYF.

The chain carries TRBV4-1 and TRBJ2-7; 8 nucleotides agree with TRBD1. J lost 3 bases, V lost 0 bases, and 10 bases had no gene match. There are 17 residues in the CDR3. Germline V gives CDR1 MGHRA, CDR2 YSYEKL. In DNA form, the CDR3 reads TGCGCCAGCAGCCAAGATAGGGCGGGACAGGCGAACTACGAGCAGTACTTC. This encodes CASSQDRAGQANYEQYF.

This rearrangement joins TRBV6-6 to TRBJ2-7, with 15 bases aligning to TRBD2. The CDR3 has 16 residues. V trimming: 5 bases; J trimming: 5 bases; junction bases outside the gene matches: 7. Looked up from germline, CDR1 is MNHNY and CDR2 is SVGAGI (reference sequence). This CDR3 is CASSNGLAGGLNEQYF. The CDR3 DNA reads TGTGCCAGCAGTAACGGACTAGCGGGGGGGCTAAACGAGCAGTACTTC.

The chain is built from TRBV11-2 and TRBJ2-1; 8 bases line up with TRBD2. Per the germline V gene, CDR1 is SGHAT and CDR2 is FQNNGV. Trimming removed 4 bases from V and 0 bases from J; junction bases left unmatched: 11. The CDR3 is made up of 18 amino acids. CDR3 bases: TGTGCCAGCAGCTCGGGGGGGAGGGGTCCATCCTCCTACAATGAGCAGTTCTTC. Translating gives CASSSGGRGPSSYNEQFF.

The CDR3 here is CASSQVGSGGYEQYF. The CDR3 bases are TGCGCCAGCAGCCAAGTGGGATCAGGGGGCTACGAGCAGTACTTC. The chain links TRBV4-3 to TRBJ2-7; 7 bases are shared with TRBD1. Germline CDR1 reads LGHNA; CDR2 reads YSLEER. The CDR3 is made up of 15 amino acids. J lost 3 bases, V lost 1 base, and 6 bases had no gene match.

This clone has a handful of counts. The chain uses TRBV6-5 and TRBJ2-5; TRBD2 matches at 7 bases. With 1 base clipped from V and 8 bases from J, the junction kept 10 bases outside the gene matches. Germline CDR1 is MNHEY and CDR2 is SVGAGI. The CDR3 has 15 amino acids. Written as DNA, the CDR3 is TGTGCCAGCAGTTACTTCGCGGGGGAACGGGGTACCCAGTACTTC. Amino acid sequence: CASSYFAGERGTQYF.

The rearrangement uses TRBV28 and TRBJ2-7; no firm D call. This CDR3 has 14 residues. The germline V and J ends were trimmed by 2 bases and 1 base, with 9 bases remaining between them. Germline V CDR1 and CDR2: MDHEN, SYDVKM. The DNA for the CDR3 is TGTGCCAGCAGTTTAGGGTCAGGTTCCTACGAGCAGTACTTC. Its protein is CASSLGSGSYEQYF.

This clone was counted a few times. The rearrangement links TRBV11-2 to TRBJ1-5, with D possibly matching TRBD1 (5 bases). The CDR3 covers 13 residues. Trimming cost V 1 base and J 11 bases, with 12 bases left between them. CDR1 and CDR2 (germline): SGHAT, FQNNGV. CDR3 coding DNA: TGTGCCAGCAGCTTAGGGGGCTGGGAGGCCCAGCATTTT. It encodes CASSLGGWEAQHF.

The chain is built from TRBV5-5 and TRBJ2-3, with a possible D match to TRBD2 (6 bases). This CDR3 is built from 15 residues. The V gene lost 0 bases and the J gene lost 2 bases, with 10 bases spanning the gap. Germline CDR1 and CDR2: SGHKS and YYEKEE (reference sequence). As DNA, the CDR3 is TGTGCCAGCAGCTTGGGACGGGACTTCACAGATACGCAGTATTTT. Its translation: CASSLGRDFTDTQYF.

The gene calls are TRBV9 and TRBJ2-1; 8 bases line up with TRBD2. Germline V CDR1 and CDR2: SGDLS, YYNGEE. The CDR3 totals 15 residues. V lost 7 bases, J lost 1 base, and 7 bases stayed unmatched. The CDR3 DNA is TGTGCCAGCGGTGGGGGCGGGGGGTCCTACAATGAGCAGTTCTTC. Protein sequence: CASGGGGGSYNEQFF.

This chain connects TRBV5-6 to TRBJ1-2, with 10 bases that match TRBD1. The CDR3 sequence is 15 residues long. Germline V gives CDR1 SGHDT, CDR2 YYEEEE. J lost 6 bases, V lost 4 bases, and 9 bases had no gene match. The CDR3 DNA is TGTGCCAGCAGCCTGGGGATGACAGGGGGCAATGGCTACACCTTC. Encoded protein: CASSLGMTGGNGYTF.

A few counts support this clone. This rearrangement joins TRBV7-8 to TRBJ1-6; TRBD1 might be the D (6 bases). The CDR3 totals 17 residues. Germline V gene lookup returns CDR1 SGHVS and CDR2 FQNEAQ. With 1 base removed from V and 4 bases from J, the gap between germline ends came to 14 bases. CDR3 sequence: CASSLVRGLGYNSPLHF. CDR3 in DNA: TGTGCCAGCAGCTTAGTTAGGGGGTTAGGGTATAATTCACCCCTCCACTTT.

The rearrangement joins TRBV28 to TRBJ1-5; D uncertain. The germline CDR1 and CDR2 sequences are MDHEN and SYDVKM. The CDR3 covers 15 residues. Trimming removed 2 bases at V and 4 bases at J, with 12 bases between. The CDR3 here is CASSLTGGGNQPQHF. In DNA, the CDR3 is TGTGCCAGCAGTTTAACGGGTGGAGGAAATCAGCCCCAGCATTTT.